This passage covers 15 T cell receptor beta chains from one sample sequenced in a study of blood T cell repertoires in COVID-19. Sequencing was performed with immunoSEQ multiplex PCR; in TCRdb, only in-frame clones are kept and a portion is missing. Among about 200,000 clones, roughly four fifths were seen once, and the ten largest hold 6.5% to 7%. The sample comprised peripheral blood. These receptors originate from a human donor with acute or convalescent COVID-19. The donor label of this sample is uncertain.

V and J are TRBV2 and TRBJ2-5; D unresolved. The CDR3 contains 13 residues. Trimming removed 3 bases from V and 1 base from J, with 6 bases in between. Germline V gene sequence: CDR1 SNHLY, CDR2 FYNNEI. CDR3: CASSDSLQETQYF. Here the CDR3 DNA reads TGTGCCAGCAGTGACAGTCTCCAAGAGACCCAGTACTTC.

The chain joins TRBV30 to TRBJ2-3; 10 nucleotides agree with TRBD1. The length of the CDR3 is 14 residues. With 7 bases clipped from V and 4 bases from J, the junction kept 8 bases outside the gene matches. Per the germline V gene, CDR1 is GTSNPN and CDR2 is SVGIG (reference sequence). CDR3: CASARTGGADTQYF. Written as DNA, the CDR3 is TGTGCCTCTGCCAGGACAGGGGGGGCAGATACGCAGTATTTT. The entire variable domain, with the rest obtained from reference TRBV30 and TRBJ2-3, is as follows: SQTIHQWPATLVQPVGSPLSLECTVEGTSNPNLYWYRQAAGRGLQLLFYSVGIGQISSEVPQNLSASRPQDRQFILSSKKLLLSDSGFYLCASARTGGADTQYFGPGTRLTVL.

As to this clone: A junction boundary mismatches the germline segment, possibly from a read error. The V gene is TRBV27, the J gene TRBJ2-1, with 13 bases lining up with TRBD2. Germline V gene sequence: CDR1 MNHEY, CDR2 SMNVEV (reference sequence). The CDR3 runs 15 residues. CDR3 sequence (DNA): TGTGCCAGCACTTTAAGGGGACTAGCGGGGAATGAGCAGTTCTTC. It translates to CASTLRGLAGNEQFF.

The chain couples TRBV9 to TRBJ2-2, with D tentatively TRBD1 (6 bases). In germline, CDR1 is SGDLS, CDR2 YYNGEE. This CDR3 spans 19 amino acids. V was pared by 4 bases and J by 0 bases, with 22 bases between. The CDR3 DNA follows: TGTGCCAGCAGCCCAGACCCCTTATGGACAGATACGAACACCGGGGAGCTGTTTTTT. It yields the protein CASSPDPLWTDTNTGELFF.

For the CDR3, the DNA is TGTGCCAGCAGCTTAACAGGGGATCGCTACGAGCAGTACTTC. Translating gives CASSLTGDRYEQYF. The chain is built from TRBV11-2 and TRBJ2-7; TRBD1 agrees at 7 bases. V was pared by 2 bases and J by 3 bases, with 4 bases of the junction left unmatched. Per the germline V gene, CDR1 is SGHAT and CDR2 is FQNNGV. The CDR3 totals 14 residues.

V gene TRBV28 combines with J gene TRBJ2-5, with TRBD1 identical over 8 bases. CDR1 and CDR2 from the germline V gene are MDHEN and SYDVKM. The CDR3 is 14 amino acids. Losses at the gene ends were 5 bases for V and 5 bases for J; bases not matched to a gene: 7. The CDR3, as DNA: TGTGCCAGCAGTCCGGCAGGGGGCTTGGAGACCCAGTACTTC. As protein: CASSPAGGLETQYF.

The genes are TRBV28 and TRBJ1-5; 9 bases line up with TRBD1. The CDR3 has 15 residues. CDR1 and CDR2 from the germline V gene are MDHEN and SYDVKM. The V segment lost 6 bases and the J segment 5 bases; nucleotides outside the gene matches: 8. The CDR3 protein is CASSTPQGAYQPQHF. DNA for the CDR3: TGTGCCAGCAGCACCCCACAGGGGGCGTATCAGCCCCAGCATTTT. The full variable domain, rest sourced from reference TRBV28 and TRBJ1-5, is DVKVTQSSRYLVKRTGEKVFLECVQDMDHENMFWYRQDPGLGLRLIYFSYDVKMKEKGDIPEGYSVSREKKERFSLILESASTNQTSMYLCASSTPQGAYQPQHFGDGTRLSIL.

The rearrangement joins TRBV29-1 to TRBJ2-7; 8 bases map to TRBD1. This CDR3 is built from 15 residues. J lost 1 base, V lost 1 base, and 6 bases had no gene match. Germline CDR1 SQVTM, CDR2 ANQGSEA. The CDR3 spells CSVEVYRGKSYEQYF. The CDR3 DNA follows: TGCAGCGTTGAAGTCTACAGGGGGAAATCCTACGAGCAGTACTTC.

The chain carries TRBV30 and TRBJ2-1; 7 bases map to TRBD2. V dropped 2 bases and J dropped 6; count of bases not matched to a gene: 13. Germline lookup yields CDR1 GTSNPN and CDR2 SVGIG (reference sequence). The length of the CDR3 is 16 residues. CDR3 residues: CAWSTRTVGGGNEQFF. The CDR3 region has the DNA TGTGCCTGGAGTACCCGGACCGTAGGCGGGGGCAATGAGCAGTTCTTC.

The V call is TRBV2, the J call TRBJ1-1, with 8 nucleotides matching TRBD1. This CDR3 region has 20 residues. CDR1 is SNHLY and CDR2 is FYNNEI in the germline V gene. V shed 1 base and J 3 bases; nucleotides not matched to a gene: 19. In DNA form, the CDR3 reads TGTGCCAGCAGTGAAGTGGGGACCACGGTTCATACAGGGGGAGACACTGAAGCTTTCTTT. Its protein product is CASSEVGTTVHTGGDTEAFF.

The chain employs TRBV20-1 and TRBJ2-1; perhaps TRBD2 as D (6 bases). This CDR3 region has 11 residues. Germline CDR1 and CDR2: DFQATT and SNEGSKA (reference sequence). The V and J ends lost 3 bases and 13 bases respectively, with 13 bases between them. The CDR3: CSARQVAGQFF. The CDR3 DNA follows: TGCAGTGCTAGGCAGGTCGCGGGACAGTTCTTC.

The rearrangement links TRBV5-8 to TRBJ2-2, with 7 bases identical to TRBD2. V gave up 0 bases and J gave up 6 bases; unmatched junction bases: 5. This CDR3 is 15 amino acids long. Germline V gene data show CDR1 as SGHTS and CDR2 as YDEGEE. The DNA of the CDR3 is TGTGCCAGCAGCTTGGTTGCGGGAGTGGCCGGGGAGCTGTTTTTT. Its translation: CASSLVAGVAGELFF.

Note on this clone: This sample also contains other DNA sequences that code for the same CDR3. The chain carries TRBV28 and TRBJ1-5, with no clear D. Germline V lookup: CDR1 MDHEN, CDR2 SYDVKM. This CDR3 comprises 17 residues. The V and J ends lost 5 bases and 1 base respectively, with 18 bases between them. The CDR3 nucleotides read TGTGCCAGCAGTCCCCCTGCGAGGGTTCGAAGCAATCAGCCCCAGCATTTT. Translating it yields CASSPPARVRSNQPQHF.

The rearrangement links TRBV19 to TRBJ1-2, with unresolved D. Per germline, CDR1 LNHDA and CDR2 SQIVND (reference sequence). V shed 3 bases and J shed 2 bases, with 13 bases lying between them. The CDR3 has 15 amino acids. The CDR3 DNA follows: TGTGCCAGTAGTATTCAGGTTTCCTCCAACTATGGCTACACCTTC. This sequence encodes CASSIQVSSNYGYTF.

Note on this clone: Germline and junction disagree at one end, which may indicate a read error. V gene TRBV5-4 combines with J gene TRBJ2-7, with 10 bases fitting TRBD2. CDR1 is SGHNT, CDR2 YYREEE, per germline (reference sequence). The CDR3 is made up of 16 amino acids. The CDR3 DNA follows: TGTGCCAGCAGGTTGGGGACTAGCGACACCCCCTACGAGCAGTACTTC. Its protein product is CASRLGTSDTPYEQYF.